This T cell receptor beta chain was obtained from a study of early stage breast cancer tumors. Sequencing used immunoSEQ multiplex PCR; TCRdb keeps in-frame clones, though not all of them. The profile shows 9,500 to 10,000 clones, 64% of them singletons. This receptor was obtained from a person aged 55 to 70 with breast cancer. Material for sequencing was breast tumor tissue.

This chain's CDR3 is CASTLTRRQMNTEAFF. CDR3 in DNA: TGTGCCAGCACCCTCACAAGGAGGCAAATGAACACTGAAGCTTTCTTT. The chain carries TRBV13 and TRBJ1-1; D call uncertain. V was shortened by 7 bases and J by 0 bases, with 18 bases between the two germline ends. CDR1 PRHDT and CDR2 FYEKMQ come from the germline V gene (reference sequence). The CDR3 contains 16 residues.